One sample yielded the 27 T cell receptor beta chains listed below, sequenced in a study of shared clonotypes between healthy human individuals. Clones were sequenced by immunoSEQ multiplex PCR, and TCRdb holds only the in-frame ones, with some missing. This table has roughly 2.5 million clones, roughly 92% appearing once. The material sequenced was naive CD4+ T cells sorted from blood. Subset here: CD45RA+ positively selected. The receptors derive from a man younger than 35 in good health.

The V gene is TRBV28, the J gene TRBJ2-5; 7 nucleotides match TRBD1. The CDR3 is 15 residues long. Germline V gives CDR1 MDHEN, CDR2 SYDVKM. The V segment lost 6 bases and the J segment 3 bases; nucleotides outside the gene matches: 10. In DNA, the CDR3 is TGTGCCAGCAGCTGGGACAGCCCTAAAGAAGAGACCCAGTACTTC. Translating it yields CASSWDSPKEETQYF.

The rearrangement uses TRBV18 and TRBJ2-3; perhaps TRBD2 as D (7 bases). This CDR3 is 16 amino acids long. CDR1 is KGHSH, CDR2 LQKENI, per germline. V was clipped by 3 bases and J by 5 bases, with 18 bases between them. DNA for the CDR3: TGTGCCAGCTCACCTAACTCCTTGAGGGGGGGAGATACGCAGTATTTT. As protein: CASSPNSLRGGDTQYF.

V gene TRBV18 combines with J gene TRBJ1-2; D might be TRBD1 (5 bases). This CDR3 comprises 18 residues. The germline CDR1 and CDR2 sequences are KGHSH and LQKENI. V lost 3 bases and J 6 bases, leaving 26 bases between the germline ends. The CDR3 DNA reads as TGTGCCAGCTCACCGAATCTCAGCGAGGGGACGAAAACCAATGGCTACACCTTC. Amino acid sequence: CASSPNLSEGTKTNGYTF.

This chain uses TRBV30 with TRBJ2-7, with D perhaps TRBD2 (5 bases). V dropped 2 bases and J dropped 2 bases, with 7 bases sitting between them. The CDR3 is 12 residues long. Germline CDR1 and CDR2: GTSNPN and SVGIG (reference sequence). Here the CDR3 reads CAWSLGAYEQYF. CDR3 DNA sequence: TGTGCCTGGAGTTTGGGAGCCTACGAGCAGTACTTC.

The chain links TRBV7-9 to TRBJ1-6; D remains unclear. The CDR3 consists of 12 residues. V lost 2 bases and J lost 8, with 4 bases in between. Germline CDR1 SEHNR, CDR2 FQNEAQ (reference sequence). The CDR3 here is CASSLQDSPLHF. CDR3 in DNA: TGTGCCAGCAGCTTACAGGATTCACCCCTCCACTTT.

The table lists this clone with a count of one. The chain has TRBV10-1 and TRBJ2-1; D is uncertain. The CDR3 is 13 residues long. Per the germline V gene, CDR1 is WNHNN and CDR2 is SYGVQD (reference sequence). Trimming left V 8 bases short and J 5 bases short, with 13 bases between. The CDR3 DNA reads as TGCGCCAGCGGCTCCCCGGCGGACAATGAGCAGTTCTTC. It is translated as CASGSPADNEQFF.

The chain is built from TRBV29-1 and TRBJ2-7; 9 bases fit TRBD1. The CDR3 has 17 amino acids. Germline V gene data show CDR1 as SQVTM and CDR2 as ANQGSEA. J gave up 5 bases and V 6 bases, and 20 bases lay outside the gene matches. CDR3 in DNA: TGCAGCGTCGGCCAGGGACAGGGAGGTTCCGGGGGAGACGAGCAGTACTTC. It is translated as CSVGQGQGGSGGDEQYF.

This chain connects TRBV30 to TRBJ2-2; D may be TRBD1 (6 bases). Trimming shortened V by 3 bases and J by 6 bases, and 11 bases separated the two germline ends. Germline loops: CDR1 GTSNPN, CDR2 SVGIG (reference sequence). This CDR3 comprises 13 residues. CDR3 DNA sequence: TGTGCCTGGAGATCACAGGGAGCCGGGGAGCTGTTTTTT. As protein: CAWRSQGAGELFF.

The chain links TRBV7-2 to TRBJ2-1; 9 bases align to TRBD2. V was pared by 5 bases and J by 10 bases, with 9 bases of the junction left unmatched. CDR3 length equals 14 residues. The germline V gene has CDR1 SGHTA and CDR2 FQGNSA. This chain's CDR3 is CASSPPSGNKEQFF. CDR3 coding DNA: TGTGCCAGCAGCCCTCCTAGCGGGAATAAGGAGCAGTTCTTC. Looking up the rest from reference TRBV7-2 and TRBJ2-1 gives the full variable domain: GAGVSQSPSNKVTEKGKDVELRCDPISGHTALYWYRQSLGQGLEFLIYFQGNSAPDKSGLPSDRFSAERTGGSVSTLTIQRTQQEDSAVYLCASSPPSGNKEQFFGPGTRLTVL.

This sequence joins TRBV6-6 and TRBJ2-5; 9 positions match TRBD1. V shed 6 bases and J 2 bases; nucleotides not matched to a gene: 10. CDR3 length: 16 residues. The germline gives CDR1 MNHNY, CDR2 SVGAGI (reference sequence). The CDR3 DNA is TGTGCCAGCAGCCCACAGGGGGCGAGAATTCAAGAGACCCAGTACTTC. Its protein product is CASSPQGARIQETQYF.

The rearrangement joins TRBV9 to TRBJ2-5, with D perhaps TRBD2 (7 bases). The CDR3 contains 15 residues. Germline CDR1 reads SGDLS; CDR2 reads YYNGEE. V was trimmed by 3 bases and J by 5 bases, leaving 17 bases between them. The CDR3 DNA sequence: TGTGCCAGCAGCGCCACGAGGGGGGGGCTGGAGACCCAGTACTTC. As protein: CASSATRGGLETQYF.

The rearrangement links TRBV4-1 to TRBJ1-4; no reliable D call. The germline V gene has CDR1 MGHRA and CDR2 YSYEKL. This CDR3 comprises 16 residues. The germline V and J ends were trimmed by 3 bases and 8 bases, with 19 bases remaining between them. CDR3 loop: CASSHPMRGLGEKLFF. In nucleotides, the CDR3 is TGCGCCAGCAGCCACCCCATGCGAGGGTTGGGAGAAAAACTGTTTTTT.

This sequence joins TRBV5-4 and TRBJ2-7, with 12 bases that match TRBD2. After removal of 0 bases from V and 5 bases from J, the junction contained 9 bases not matched to a gene. CDR3 size: 17 residues. CDR1 and CDR2 (germline): SGHNT, YYREEE (reference sequence). CDR3 coding DNA: TGTGCCAGCAGCTTGGCCCCGACTAGCGGGGGTACCCACGAGCAGTACTTC. This gives the protein CASSLAPTSGGTHEQYF.

The chain combines TRBV6-5 with TRBJ2-7; no clear D gene. The ends were cut back, 2 bases at V and 2 bases at J, with 13 bases in the middle. There are 15 residues in the CDR3. Germline V gene sequence: CDR1 MNHEY, CDR2 SVGAGI. The CDR3 coding sequence is TGTGCCAGCAGTTACCTGCCGGACCCCGCCTACGAGCAGTACTTC. It encodes CASSYLPDPAYEQYF.

The V call is TRBV6-6, the J call TRBJ1-6; D is perhaps TRBD1 (6 bases). The CDR3 runs 14 residues. Germline CDR1 reads MNHNY; CDR2 reads SVGAGI (reference sequence). The V and J ends lost 6 bases and 10 bases respectively, with 16 bases between them. The CDR3 sequence: CASRRQEADSPLHF. Written as DNA, the CDR3 is TGTGCCAGCAGACGACAGGAGGCCGACTCACCCCTCCACTTT.

This clone was observed a handful of times. The identical CDR3 is also encoded by other nucleotide sequences in the sample. CDR3 sequence (DNA): TGTGCCAGCAGTTATGGGGGGCCTAATGAAAAACTGTTTTTT. This gives the protein CASSYGGPNEKLFF. The chain recombines TRBV6-5 with TRBJ1-4, with D possibly TRBD1 on 6 matching bases. Germline values: CDR1 MNHEY, CDR2 SVGAGI. The V and J ends lost 3 bases and 3 bases respectively, with 8 bases between them. This CDR3 is built from 14 residues.

This clone was observed once. The genes are TRBV16 and TRBJ1-2; D is uncertain. V lost 4 bases, J lost 8 bases, and 26 bases lay in between. The CDR3 sequence is 17 residues long. Per the germline V gene, CDR1 is KGHSY and CDR2 is FQNENV. CDR3 residues: CASSPQLGMRTGGGYTF. The CDR3 bases are TGTGCCAGCAGCCCGCAGCTAGGGATGCGCACTGGCGGGGGCTACACCTTC.

J is TRBJ1-2 and V is TRBV5-1, with a tentative D call TRBD1 (5 bases). V lost 0 bases and J 7 bases, leaving 10 bases between the germline ends. Per germline, CDR1 SGHRS and CDR2 YFSETQ. The CDR3 extends over 13 amino acids. The CDR3: CASSLEGRRGYTF. The CDR3 DNA sequence: TGCGCCAGCAGCTTGGAGGGGAGGCGTGGCTACACCTTC.

The chain is built from TRBV6-6 and TRBJ1-5; D remains unclear. This CDR3 spans 12 amino acids. V lost 1 base to trimming and J lost 3 bases, with 1 base between them. Germline CDR1 reads MNHNY; CDR2 reads SVGAGI (reference sequence). For the CDR3, the DNA is TGTGCCAGCAGTTACTACAATCAGCCCCAGCATTTT. This sequence encodes CASSYYNQPQHF.

The chain has TRBV5-4 and TRBJ1-1, with 7 bases identical to TRBD1. Germline CDR1 reads SGHNT; CDR2 reads YYREEE (reference sequence). The CDR3 has 13 amino acids. Trimming removed 0 bases from V and 6 bases from J; junction bases left unmatched: 2. The CDR3 protein is CASSLEQGAEAFF. The CDR3 DNA reads as TGTGCCAGCAGCTTGGAGCAGGGGGCTGAAGCTTTCTTT.

This rearrangement joins TRBV5-4 to TRBJ2-3; D may be TRBD2 (5 bases). The CDR3 spans 15 residues. V shed 0 bases and J shed 0 bases, with 8 bases lying between them. The germline gives CDR1 SGHNT, CDR2 YYREEE (reference sequence). The CDR3 DNA is TGTGCCAGCAGCTTGGGTTGGACTAGCACAGATACGCAGTATTTT. Translating gives CASSLGWTSTDTQYF.

This sequence joins TRBV18 and TRBJ1-4, with TRBD1 as a possible D gene (5 bases). CDR3 length: 16 residues. The germline CDR1 and CDR2 sequences are KGHSH and LQKENI. V lost 6 bases to trimming and J lost 8 bases, with 22 bases between them. This chain's CDR3 is CASSHRNSDVGEKLFF. CDR3 bases: TGTGCCAGCTCCCACAGGAACTCCGACGTTGGAGAAAAACTGTTTTTT. Full variable domain (remainder filled in from reference TRBV18 and TRBJ1-4): NAGVMQNPRHLVRRRGQEARLRCSPMKGHSHVYWYRQLPEEGLKFMVYLQKENIIDESGMPKERFSAEFPKEGPSILRIQQVVRGDSAAYFCASSHRNSDVGEKLFFGSGTQLSVL.

CDR3 nucleotides: TGTGCCAGCAGCAGGGACAGGGAGGGGGGCGAGCAGTACTTC. As protein: CASSRDREGGEQYF. This chain joins TRBV6-5 and TRBJ2-7; 9 bases align to TRBD1. Trimming took 6 bases from V and 6 from J; bases not matched to a gene: 9. The CDR3 has 14 residues. Germline lookup yields CDR1 MNHEY and CDR2 SVGAGI.

The J gene is TRBJ1-3, the V gene TRBV18, with D uncertain. The germline V and J ends were trimmed by 3 bases and 0 bases, with 9 bases remaining between them. The CDR3 contains 15 residues. Germline CDR1 KGHSH, CDR2 LQKENI. DNA for the CDR3: TGTGCCAGCTCACCCGGAGGGAACTCTGGAAACACCATATATTTT. Residues: CASSPGGNSGNTIYF.

A remark on this clone: The sample holds other DNA sequences that translate to the same CDR3. The gene calls are TRBV28 and TRBJ1-2; D may be TRBD1 (5 bases). The V gene lost 6 bases and the J gene lost 2 bases, with 10 bases spanning the gap. The CDR3 loop spans 13 amino acids. CDR1 MDHEN and CDR2 SYDVKM come from the germline V gene. The CDR3, as DNA: TGTGCCAGCAGCCCCGGGGCCAACTATGGCTACACCTTC. Translation gives CASSPGANYGYTF.

This rearrangement joins TRBV18 to TRBJ1-3, with TRBD1 matching over 7 bases. The CDR3 covers 15 residues. The germline V gene has CDR1 KGHSH and CDR2 LQKENI. V lost 5 bases and J lost 1; bases outside the gene matches: 5. CDR3 amino acids: CASSTGQVSGNTIYF. The DNA of the CDR3 is TGTGCCAGCTCAACCGGACAGGTATCTGGAAACACCATATATTTT.

The J gene is TRBJ1-2, the V gene TRBV10-2; D gene unclear. The CDR3 totals 13 residues. Germline CDR1 reads WSHSY; CDR2 reads SAAADI. The V gene lost 1 base and the J gene lost 8 bases, with 11 bases spanning the gap. Here the CDR3 reads CASSEWWGGGYTF. The CDR3 DNA sequence: TGCGCCAGCAGTGAGTGGTGGGGAGGAGGCTACACCTTC.